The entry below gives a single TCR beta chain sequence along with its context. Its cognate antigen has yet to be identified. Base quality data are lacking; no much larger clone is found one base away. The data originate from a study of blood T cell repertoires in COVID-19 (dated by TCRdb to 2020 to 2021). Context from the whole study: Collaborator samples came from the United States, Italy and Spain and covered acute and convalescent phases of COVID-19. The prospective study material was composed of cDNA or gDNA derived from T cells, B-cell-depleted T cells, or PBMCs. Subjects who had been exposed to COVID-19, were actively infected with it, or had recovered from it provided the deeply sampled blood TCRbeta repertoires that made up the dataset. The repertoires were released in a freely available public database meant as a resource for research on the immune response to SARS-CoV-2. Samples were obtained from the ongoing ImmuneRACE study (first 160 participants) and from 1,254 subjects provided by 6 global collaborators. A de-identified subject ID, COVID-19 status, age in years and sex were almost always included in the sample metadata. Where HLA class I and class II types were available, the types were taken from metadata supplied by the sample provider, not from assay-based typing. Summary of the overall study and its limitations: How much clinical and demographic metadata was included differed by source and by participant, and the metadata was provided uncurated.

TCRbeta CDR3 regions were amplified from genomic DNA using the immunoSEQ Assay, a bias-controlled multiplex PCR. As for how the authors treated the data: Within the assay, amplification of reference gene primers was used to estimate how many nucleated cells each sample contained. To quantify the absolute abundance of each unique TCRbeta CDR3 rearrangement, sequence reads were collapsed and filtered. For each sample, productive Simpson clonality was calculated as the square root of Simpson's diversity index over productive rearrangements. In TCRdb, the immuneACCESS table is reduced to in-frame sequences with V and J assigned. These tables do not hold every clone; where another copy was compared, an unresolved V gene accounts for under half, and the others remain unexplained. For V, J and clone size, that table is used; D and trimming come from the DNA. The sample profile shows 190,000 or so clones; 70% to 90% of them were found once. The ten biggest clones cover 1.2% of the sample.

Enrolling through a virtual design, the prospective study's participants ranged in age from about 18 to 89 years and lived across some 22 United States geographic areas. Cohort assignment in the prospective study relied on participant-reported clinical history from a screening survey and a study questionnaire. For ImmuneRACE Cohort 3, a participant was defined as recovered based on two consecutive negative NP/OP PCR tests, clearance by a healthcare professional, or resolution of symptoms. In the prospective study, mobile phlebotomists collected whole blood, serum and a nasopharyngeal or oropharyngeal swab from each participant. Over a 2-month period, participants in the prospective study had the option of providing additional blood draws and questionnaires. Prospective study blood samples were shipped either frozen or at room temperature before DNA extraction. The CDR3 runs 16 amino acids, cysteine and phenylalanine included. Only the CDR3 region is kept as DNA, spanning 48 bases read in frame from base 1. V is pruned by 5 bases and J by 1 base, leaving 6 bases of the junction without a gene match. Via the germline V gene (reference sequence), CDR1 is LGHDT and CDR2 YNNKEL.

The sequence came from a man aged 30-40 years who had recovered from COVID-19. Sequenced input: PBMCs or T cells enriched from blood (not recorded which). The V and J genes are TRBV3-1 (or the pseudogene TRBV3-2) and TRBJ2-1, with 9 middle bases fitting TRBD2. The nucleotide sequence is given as TGTGCCAGCAGCACCCGCGGGGGGGCGTCCTACAATGAGCAGTTCTTC. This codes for CASSTRGGASYNEQFF.